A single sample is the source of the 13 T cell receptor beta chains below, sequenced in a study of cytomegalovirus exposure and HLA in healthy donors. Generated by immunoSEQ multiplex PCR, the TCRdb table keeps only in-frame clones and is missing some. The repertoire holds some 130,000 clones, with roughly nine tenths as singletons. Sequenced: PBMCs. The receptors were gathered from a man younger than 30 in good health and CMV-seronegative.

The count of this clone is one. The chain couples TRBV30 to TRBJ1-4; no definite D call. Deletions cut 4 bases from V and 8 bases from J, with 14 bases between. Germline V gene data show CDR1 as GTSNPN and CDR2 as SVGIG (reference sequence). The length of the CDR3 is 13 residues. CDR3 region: CAWTHQTGEKLFF. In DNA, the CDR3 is TGTGCCTGGACACACCAGACGGGGGAAAAACTGTTTTTT.

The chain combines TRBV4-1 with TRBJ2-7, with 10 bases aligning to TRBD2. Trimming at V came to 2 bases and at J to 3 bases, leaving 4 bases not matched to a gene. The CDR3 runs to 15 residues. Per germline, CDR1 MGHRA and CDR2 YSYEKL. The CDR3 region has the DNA TGCGCCAGCAGCCAACGGCTAGCGGGGGACTACGAGCAGTACTTC. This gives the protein CASSQRLAGDYEQYF.

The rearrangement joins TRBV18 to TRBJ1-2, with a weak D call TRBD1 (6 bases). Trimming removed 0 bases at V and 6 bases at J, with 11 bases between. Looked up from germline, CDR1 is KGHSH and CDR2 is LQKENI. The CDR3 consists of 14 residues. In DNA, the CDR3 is TGTGCCAGCTCACCACCTATGGGGGCGGATGGCTACACCTTC. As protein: CASSPPMGADGYTF.

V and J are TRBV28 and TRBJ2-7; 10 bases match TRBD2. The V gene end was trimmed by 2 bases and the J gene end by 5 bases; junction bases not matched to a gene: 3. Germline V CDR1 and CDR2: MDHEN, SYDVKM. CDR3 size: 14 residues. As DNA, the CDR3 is TGTGCCAGCAGTTTACTAGCGGGAGCAGACGAGCAGTACTTC. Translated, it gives CASSLLAGADEQYF.

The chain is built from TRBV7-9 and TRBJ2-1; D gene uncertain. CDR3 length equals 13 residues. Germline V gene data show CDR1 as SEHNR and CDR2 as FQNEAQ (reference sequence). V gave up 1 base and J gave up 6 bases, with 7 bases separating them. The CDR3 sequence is CASSLGVLNEQFF. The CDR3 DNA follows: TGTGCCAGCAGCTTAGGAGTCCTCAATGAGCAGTTCTTC. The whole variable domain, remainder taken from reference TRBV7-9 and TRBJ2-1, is DTGVSQNPRHKITKRGQNVTFRCDPISEHNRLYWYRQTLGQGPEFLTYFQNEAQLEKSRLLSDRFSAERPKGSFSTLEIQRTEQGDSAMYLCASSLGVLNEQFFGPGTRLTVL.

CDR3 amino acids: CASSLGTSGRAENEQFF. The CDR3 coding sequence is TGCGCCAGCAGCCTCGGGACTAGCGGGAGGGCCGAGAATGAGCAGTTCTTC. The V gene is TRBV4-3, the J gene TRBJ2-1; 16 bases agree with TRBD2. The CDR3 length is 17 residues. V dropped 4 bases and J dropped 7; count of bases not matched to a gene: 7. Germline values: CDR1 LGHNA, CDR2 YSLEER.

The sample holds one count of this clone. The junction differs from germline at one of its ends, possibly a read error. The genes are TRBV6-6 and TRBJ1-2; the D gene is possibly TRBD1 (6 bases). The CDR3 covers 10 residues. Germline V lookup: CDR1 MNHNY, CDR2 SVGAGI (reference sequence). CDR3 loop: CASGRTEEVF. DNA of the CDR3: TGTGCCAGCGGCCGGACAGAGGAGGTGTTC.

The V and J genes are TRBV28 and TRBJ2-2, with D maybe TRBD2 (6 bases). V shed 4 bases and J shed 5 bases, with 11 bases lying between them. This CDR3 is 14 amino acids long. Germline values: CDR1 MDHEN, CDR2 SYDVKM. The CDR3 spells CASSSGERTGELFF. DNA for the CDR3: TGTGCCAGCAGTTCGGGGGAGCGGACCGGGGAGCTGTTTTTT.

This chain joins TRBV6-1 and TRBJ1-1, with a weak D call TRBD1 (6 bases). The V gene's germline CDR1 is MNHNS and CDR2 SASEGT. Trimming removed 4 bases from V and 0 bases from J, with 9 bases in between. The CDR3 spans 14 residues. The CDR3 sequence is CASSGTALNTEAFF. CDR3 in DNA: TGTGCCAGCAGTGGGACAGCTTTGAACACTGAAGCTTTCTTT.

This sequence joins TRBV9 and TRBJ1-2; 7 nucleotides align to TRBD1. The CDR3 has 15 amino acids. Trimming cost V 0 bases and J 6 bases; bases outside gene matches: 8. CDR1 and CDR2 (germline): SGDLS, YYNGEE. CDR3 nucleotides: TGTGCCAGCAGCGTAGGGCTCGGGACAGCGGATGGCTACACCTTC. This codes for CASSVGLGTADGYTF.

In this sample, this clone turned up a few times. The CDR3 DNA sequence: TGTGCCAGCAGTGTGGCTAGCGGGGGCGTAGATACGCAGTATTTT. Translated: CASSVASGGVDTQYF. This rearrangement joins TRBV6-1 to TRBJ2-3, with 10 bases matching TRBD2. V gave up 4 bases and J gave up 5 bases; unmatched junction bases: 6. From germline, CDR1 is MNHNS and CDR2 SASEGT. This CDR3 comprises 15 residues.

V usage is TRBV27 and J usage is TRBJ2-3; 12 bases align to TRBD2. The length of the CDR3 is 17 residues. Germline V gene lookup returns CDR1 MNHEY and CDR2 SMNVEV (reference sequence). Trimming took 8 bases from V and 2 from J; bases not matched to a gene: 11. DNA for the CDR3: TGTGCCAGCGCTAAACTAGCGGGGGGATCCTACACAGATACGCAGTATTTT. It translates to CASAKLAGGSYTDTQYF.

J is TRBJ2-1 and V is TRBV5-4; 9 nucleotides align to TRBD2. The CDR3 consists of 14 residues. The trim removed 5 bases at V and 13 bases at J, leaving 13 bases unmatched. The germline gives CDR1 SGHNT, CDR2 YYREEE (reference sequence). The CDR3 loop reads CASRPGTSTTTQFF. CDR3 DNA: TGTGCCAGCAGGCCCGGGACTAGCACGACCACTCAGTTCTTC. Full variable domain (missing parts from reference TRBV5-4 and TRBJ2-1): ETGVTQSPTHLIKTRGQQVTLRCSSQSGHNTVSWYQQALGQGPQFIFQYYREEENGRGNFPPRFSGLQFPNYSSELNVNALELDDSALYLCASRPGTSTTTQFFGPGTRLTVL.